The rows below give T cell receptor beta chains drawn from one sample of a study of blood T cell repertoires in COVID-19. The table came from immunoSEQ multiplex PCR; TCRdb's copy has only in-frame clones and leaves some out. Among roughly 190,000 clones listed, around nine tenths were seen once. The sample consisted of peripheral blood. These receptors all come from a man aged 35-49 years with active or convalescent COVID-19. CDR3s include the opening cysteine and the closing phenylalanine or tryptophan. Each record gives: J gene, clone size, CDR3 length, V gene, D gene, CDR3 DNA, CDR3 protein. D genes are given only for firm matches. Clone size is shown for a subset of rows, as once, few, many or a class of expanded clone.

TRBJ2-3 | - | 14 | TRBV6-5 | TRBD2 | TGTGCCAGCAGAACGGGGGGACCTACAGATACGCAGTATTTT | CASRTGGPTDTQYF
TRBJ2-3 | - | 20 | TRBV9 | TRBD1 | TGTGCCAGCAGCGTAGCCCCCCAATCCAGGGGGCTTTTTGGCACAGATACGCAGTATTTT | CASSVAPQSRGLFGTDTQYF
TRBJ1-6 | few | 15 | TRBV10-3 | TRBD1 | TGTGCCATCAGTGCCTCCGGACAGGGGAGTTCACCCCTCCACTTT | CAISASGQGSSPLHF
TRBJ2-1 | - | 12 | TRBV29-1 | - | TGCAGCGTTGGGAGGCTGACGCATGAGCAGTTCTTC | CSVGRLTHEQFF
TRBJ2-1 | - | 14 | TRBV24-1 | TRBD2 | TGTGCCACCAGTGAACCGGGACTAGCGAATGAGCAGTTCTTC | CATSEPGLANEQFF
TRBJ1-2 | - | 15 | TRBV18 | TRBD1 | TGTGCCAGCTCACCACAACAGGGGGCAGACTATGGCTACACCTTC | CASSPQQGADYGYTF
TRBJ2-7 | - | 14 | TRBV18 | - | TGTGCCAGCTCAACTCGGACAGACGACTACGAGCAGTACTTC | CASSTRTDDYEQYF
TRBJ2-6 | - | 17 | TRBV19 | TRBD1 | TGTGCCAGTAGGGGACAGGGGTTCGGATCTGGGGCCAACGTCCTGACTTTC | CASRGQGFGSGANVLTF
TRBJ1-1 | - | 14 | TRBV29-1 | - | TGCAGCGTCCTGGTGAGTTGGTTGAACACTGAAGCTTTCTTT | CSVLVSWLNTEAFF
TRBJ1-6 | - | 18 | TRBV5-1 | TRBD1 | TGCGCCAGCAGCTTATCTTTGACAGGGGGCGCTAATAATTCACCCCTCCACTTT | CASSLSLTGGANNSPLHF
TRBJ1-3 | - | 16 | TRBV27 | - | TGTGCCAGCAGTTCCTACGCGGGGGATCCTGGAAACACCATATATTTT | CASSSYAGDPGNTIYF
TRBJ2-5 | - | 11 | TRBV20-1 | - | TGCAGTGCTAGTTGGAGAGGGACCCAGTACTTC | CSASWRGTQYF
TRBJ1-2 | once | 14 | TRBV18 | - | TGTGCCAGCTCACAAGACAGATCTAACTATGGCTACACCTTC | CASSQDRSNYGYTF
TRBJ1-1 | once | 14 | TRBV15 | - | TGTGCCACCAGCAGAGGCCAGGGGAACACTGAAGCTTTCTTT | CATSRGQGNTEAFF
TRBJ1-2 | - | 16 | TRBV3-1/TRBV3-2 | - | TGTGCCAGCAGCCAAACTCCCCGGGAGCCGGCCTATGGCTACACCTTC | CASSQTPREPAYGYTF
TRBJ2-3 | - | 20 | TRBV10-3 | TRBD2 | TGTGCCATCAGTGGGACCGGGACTAGCGGGAACAGTGAGAGGACAGATACGCAGTATTTT | CAISGTGTSGNSERTDTQYF
TRBJ2-1 | - | 17 | TRBV29-1 | - | TGCAGCGTTGATCGTATCGCAGGGCATCCCTCCTACAATGAGCAGTTCTTC | CSVDRIAGHPSYNEQFF
TRBJ2-5 | - | 14 | TRBV10-3 | TRBD1 | TGTGCCATCAGTTTGGACAGGGAAGGCGAGACCCAGTACTTC | CAISLDREGETQYF
TRBJ2-1 | few | 15 | TRBV3-1/TRBV3-2 | TRBD2 | TGTGCCAGCAGCCAAGATCCAGCGGGGGGGGATGAGCAGTTCTTC | CASSQDPAGGDEQFF
TRBJ2-3 | - | 11 | TRBV10-3 | - | TGTGCCACCACAGGGACAGATACGCAGTATTTT | CATTGTDTQYF
TRBJ1-1 | - | 16 | TRBV7-8 | - | TGTGCCAGCAGCTTGGGGGCATTAGAACTGAACACTGAAGCTTTCTTT | CASSLGALELNTEAFF
TRBJ2-1 | - | 16 | TRBV5-1 | TRBD2 | TGCGCCAGCAGCTTCCTCGGCGGGGGGGGATATAATGAGCAGTTCTTC | CASSFLGGGGYNEQFF
TRBJ2-5 | - | 13 | TRBV5-1 | - | TGCGCCAGCAGCTTGGACCTAGTAGAGACCCAGTACTTC | CASSLDLVETQYF